This record concerns one T cell receptor beta chain sequence. This clonotype was found a few times. The target of this receptor is not known. No qualities accompany the bases; no much larger clone lies one base away. These reads were obtained on an Illumina NovaSeq 6000. cDNA libraries for TCRalpha and TCRbeta were prepared by 5'RACE using constant-segment primers, with sample barcodes and unique molecular identifiers added. Trizol reagent was used to extract RNA from every sample. The libraries were amplified in two PCR steps, and the second step added a second sample barcode and Illumina TruSeq adapters. Sequencing of libraries was performed on an Illumina NovaSeq with 2 x 150 bp paired-end reads. For the original study's pipeline: Demultiplexing of reads and collapsing into UMI-guided consensus sequences were performed with migec v1.2.7. With mixcr v2.1.11, UMI consensuses were aligned to TRA and TRB V and J templates and assembled into clonotypes. Expanded or contracted clonotypes were those called significant by both edgeR and NoisET, with noise models trained on biological replicates. For edgeR calls, a false discovery rate-adjusted p below 0.01 and a log2 fold-change threshold of 1 were applied. As an exploratory analysis of dynamics, max-normalized trajectories of the 1000 most abundant clonotypes were examined with PCA combined with hierarchical clustering. Separately sequenced CD4+ and CD8+ repertoires were used to assign a CD4 or CD8 phenotype to each responding clone. Using fastp trimming at Q25 and MiXCR clonotype assembly, TCRdb reanalyzed the public sequencing data and kept in-frame beta chains. A single entry per CDR3 protein holds the most common genes and DNA from its merged rows. TCRdb assigned the V and J calls; the authors' analysis was not used. In this sample the table shows around 390,000 distinct CDR3 sequences, roughly 15% of which occur a single time. About 22% of the sample is in the top ten clones.

This sample is drawn from a study of T-cell memory formation after mild COVID-19 (dated by TCRdb to the early 2020s). Background for the entire study: Most TCR sequence clusters were specific to one of the two donors. Two young, previously healthy adult volunteers, one female and one male, were included in the cohort. Longitudinal TCRalpha and TCRbeta repertoire sequencing tracked T-cell clones expanding and contracting after mild COVID-19 in a couple of donors. On the study overall, not on this receptor specifically: Some responding clones were found in pre-infection memory, which suggests that pre-existing cross-reactive memory T cells took part in the SARS-CoV-2 response. The second-wave clones that peaked on day 37 were not confirmed to be SARS-CoV-2 specific. Contracting CD4+ clones were located mainly in the CM and EM memory subsets, whereas CD8+ clones were found to be enriched in EMRA. The study covered only a couple of mild cases, and larger cohorts including severe cases with pre-infection samples were considered necessary. Clones contracting from day 15 to 85 had balanced CD4/CD8 phenotypes, while a second wave expanding from day 15 to 37 was biased towards CD4+.

The CDR3 covers 15 residues, taking in both the cysteine and the phenylalanine. The CDR3 DNA has 45 bases and is translated from base 1. CDR1 and CDR2 (SGHRS, YFSETQ) derive from the germline V gene. The germline V end is reduced by 4 bases and the J end by 2 bases; junction bases left unmatched: 8. PBMCs were isolated by Ficoll-Paque density gradient centrifugation. The clonotype was recovered from a young man who had mild COVID-19 (a few samples of this study predate the infection). The sample titles of this study are shuffled in the database, so cell type and time point are left out; the donor was told from shared clones. The chain employs TRBV5-1 and TRBJ2-5, with 7 central nucleotides matching TRBD1. The sequencing input was PBMCs or a T cell subset sorted from them (not recorded which). The encoded CDR3 is CASSLGTVPQETQYF. The nucleotide sequence is TGCGCCAGCAGCCTGGGGACAGTCCCACAAGAGACCCAGTACTTC.